This T cell receptor (beta chain) derives from a study of metastatic and nonmetastatic thyroid tumors. Study as a whole: Repertoires of blood and of tissue (tumor or nodule) from malignant and benign thyroid patients were compared. Study conclusions and caveats: TCR beta diversity was reportedly significantly higher in malignant thyroid tumors than benign nodules, in blood and tumor.

Via MiXCR, TCRdb re-called the PCR reads. The sample has 30,000 to 40,000 clones, approximately 40% seen once; the top ten hold approximately 22%. Patients underwent thyroid surgery, and none had received any treatment before it. Points on this clone: Its target is unknown.

CDR3 size: 13 residues. Trimming left V 0 bases short and J 1 base short, with 4 bases between. Germline CDR1 SGHRS, CDR2 YFSETQ. The source is a female donor with papillary thyroid cancer or a benign thyroid nodule (not recorded which). Some clones in this sample may be carry-over from other donors' samples. This chain joins TRBV5-1 and TRBJ1-1, with D unclear. Sequences were obtained from tumor tissue. The CDR3 region has the DNA TGCGCCAGCAGCTTGGAGGCGAACACTGAAGCTTTCTTT. Amino acids: CASSLEANTEAFF.